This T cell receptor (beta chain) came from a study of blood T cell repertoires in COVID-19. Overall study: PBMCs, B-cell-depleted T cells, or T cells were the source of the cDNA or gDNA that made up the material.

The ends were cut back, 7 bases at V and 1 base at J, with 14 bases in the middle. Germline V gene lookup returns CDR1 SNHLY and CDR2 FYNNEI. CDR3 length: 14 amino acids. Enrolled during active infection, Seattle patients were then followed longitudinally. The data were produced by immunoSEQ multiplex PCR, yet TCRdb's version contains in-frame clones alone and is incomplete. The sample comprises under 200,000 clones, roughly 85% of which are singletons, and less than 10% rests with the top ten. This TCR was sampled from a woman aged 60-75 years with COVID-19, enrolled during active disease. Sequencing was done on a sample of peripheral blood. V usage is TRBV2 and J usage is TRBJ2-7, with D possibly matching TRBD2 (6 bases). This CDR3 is CASIFTLASYEQYF. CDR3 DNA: TGTGCCAGCATTTTCACACTAGCATCCTACGAGCAGTACTTC.